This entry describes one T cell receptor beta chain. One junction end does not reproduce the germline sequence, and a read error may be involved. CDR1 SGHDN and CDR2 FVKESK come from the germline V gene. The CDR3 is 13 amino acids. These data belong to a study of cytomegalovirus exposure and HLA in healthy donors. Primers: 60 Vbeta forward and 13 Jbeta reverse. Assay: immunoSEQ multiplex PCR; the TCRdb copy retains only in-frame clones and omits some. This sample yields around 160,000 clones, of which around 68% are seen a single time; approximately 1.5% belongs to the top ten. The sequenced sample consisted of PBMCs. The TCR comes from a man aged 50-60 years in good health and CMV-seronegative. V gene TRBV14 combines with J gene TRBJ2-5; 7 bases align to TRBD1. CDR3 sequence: CASSKDREETQYF. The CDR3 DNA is TGTGCCAGCAGCAAAGACAGGGAAGAGACCCAGTACTTC.